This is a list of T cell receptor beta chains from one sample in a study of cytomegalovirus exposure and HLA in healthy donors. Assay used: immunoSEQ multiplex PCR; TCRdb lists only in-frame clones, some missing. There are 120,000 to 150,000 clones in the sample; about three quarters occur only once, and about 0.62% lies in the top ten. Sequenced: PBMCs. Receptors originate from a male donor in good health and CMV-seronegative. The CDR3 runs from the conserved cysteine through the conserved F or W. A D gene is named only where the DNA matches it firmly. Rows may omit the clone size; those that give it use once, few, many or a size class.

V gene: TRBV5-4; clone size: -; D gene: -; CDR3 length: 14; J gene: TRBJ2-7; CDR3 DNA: TGTGCCAGCAGCTTGGGACAGGATGGTGCCGAGCAGTACTTC; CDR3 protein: CASSLGQDGAEQYF
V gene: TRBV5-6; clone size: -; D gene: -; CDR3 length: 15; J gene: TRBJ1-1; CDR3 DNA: TGTGCCAGCAGCTTGTTAACACTCGGACAGAATGAAGCTTTCTTT; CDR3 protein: CASSLLTLGQNEAFF
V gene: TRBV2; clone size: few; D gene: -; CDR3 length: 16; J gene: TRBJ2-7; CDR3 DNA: TGTGCCAGCAGTGAAGGTTCAGAGGGCCGGGGGTACGAGCAGTACTTC; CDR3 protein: CASSEGSEGRGYEQYF
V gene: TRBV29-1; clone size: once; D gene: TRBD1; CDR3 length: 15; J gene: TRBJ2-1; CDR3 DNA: TGCACCGTCAAACCCGACAGGGGGGTTTACAATGAGCAGTTCTTC; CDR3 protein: CTVKPDRGVYNEQFF
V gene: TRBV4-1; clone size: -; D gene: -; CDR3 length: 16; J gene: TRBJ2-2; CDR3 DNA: TGCGCCAGCAGCCAAGACCTCAGTGGCAGCACCGGGGAGCTGTTTTTT; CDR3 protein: CASSQDLSGSTGELFF
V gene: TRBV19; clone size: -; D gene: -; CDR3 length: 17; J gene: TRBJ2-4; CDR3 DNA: TGTGCCAGTAGTGACCCCCTCCTCGGAAGTTCAGGAAACATTCAGTACTTC; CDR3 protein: CASSDPLLGSSGNIQYF
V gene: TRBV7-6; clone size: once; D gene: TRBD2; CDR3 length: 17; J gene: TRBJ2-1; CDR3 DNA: TGTGCCAGCAGCTTAGCCCCCGGGGGGAGCTCCTACAATGAGCAGTTCTTC; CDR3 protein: CASSLAPGGSSYNEQFF
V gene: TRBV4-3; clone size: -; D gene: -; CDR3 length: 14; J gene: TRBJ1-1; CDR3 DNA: TGCGCCAGCAGCCAAGTTCACGGGGGCACTGAAGCTTTCTTT; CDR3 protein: CASSQVHGGTEAFF
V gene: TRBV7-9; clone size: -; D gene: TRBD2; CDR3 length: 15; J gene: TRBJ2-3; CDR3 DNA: TGTGCCAGCAGACCACTAGCGGGGGAGAGGCATACGCAGTATTTT; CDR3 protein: CASRPLAGERHTQYF
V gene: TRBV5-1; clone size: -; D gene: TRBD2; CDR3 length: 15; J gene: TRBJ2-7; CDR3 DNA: TGCGCCAGCAGCACCTTAGCGGGAGAACCATACGAGCAGTACTTC; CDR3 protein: CASSTLAGEPYEQYF
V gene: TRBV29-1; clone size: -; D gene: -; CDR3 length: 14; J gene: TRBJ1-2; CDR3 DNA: TGCAGCGTTGAAAATTTATTAGGAGCCTGGCGCTACACCTTC; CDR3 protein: CSVENLLGAWRYTF
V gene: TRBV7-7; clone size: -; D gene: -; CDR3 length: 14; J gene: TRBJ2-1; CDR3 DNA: TGTGCCAGCAGCCCTGGCTTGGGCCACAATGAGCAGTTCTTC; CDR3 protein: CASSPGLGHNEQFF
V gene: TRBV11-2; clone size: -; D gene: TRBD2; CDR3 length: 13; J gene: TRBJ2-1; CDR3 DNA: TGTGCCAGCAGCTGGGGACTAGTCATTGAGCAGTTCTTC; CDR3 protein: CASSWGLVIEQFF
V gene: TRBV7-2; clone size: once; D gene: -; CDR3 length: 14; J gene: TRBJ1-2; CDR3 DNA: TGTGCCAGCAGCTCCAACCGGGGGGCGGGTGGCTACACCTTC; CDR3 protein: CASSSNRGAGGYTF
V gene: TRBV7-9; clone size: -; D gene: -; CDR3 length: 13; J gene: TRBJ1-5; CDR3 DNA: TGTGCCAGCAGCTTAGCCATCAATCAGCCCCAGCATTTT; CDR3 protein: CASSLAINQPQHF
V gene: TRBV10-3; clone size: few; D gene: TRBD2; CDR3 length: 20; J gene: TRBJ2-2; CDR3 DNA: TGTGCCATCAGTGACCCTCCGGGACTAGCGGGGGGGATGAACACCGGGGAGCTGTTTTTT; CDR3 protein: CAISDPPGLAGGMNTGELFF
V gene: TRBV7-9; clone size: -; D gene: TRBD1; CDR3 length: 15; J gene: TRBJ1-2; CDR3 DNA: TGTGCCAGCAGTGAGGGGACAGGGGCGATCTATGGCTACACCTTC; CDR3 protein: CASSEGTGAIYGYTF
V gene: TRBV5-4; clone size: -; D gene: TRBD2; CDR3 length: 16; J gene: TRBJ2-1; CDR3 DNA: TGTGCCAGCAGCTTGTCCGTTGGGCTAGCGGGGAATGAGCAGTTCTTC; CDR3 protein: CASSLSVGLAGNEQFF
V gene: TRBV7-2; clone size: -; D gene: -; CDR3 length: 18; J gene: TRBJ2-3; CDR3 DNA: TGTGCCAGCAGCTTATGGGCCACCACAGGGAAAGACACAGATACGCAGTATTTT; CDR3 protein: CASSLWATTGKDTDTQYF
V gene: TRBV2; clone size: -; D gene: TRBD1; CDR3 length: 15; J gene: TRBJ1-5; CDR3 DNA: TGTGCCAGCAGCGCTCCGGGACAGGGGAATCAGCCCCAGCATTTT; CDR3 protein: CASSAPGQGNQPQHF
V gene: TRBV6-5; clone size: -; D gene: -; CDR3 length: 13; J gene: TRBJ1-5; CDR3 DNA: TGTGCCAGCAGACAGACCCAAGATCAGCCCCAGCATTTT; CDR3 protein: CASRQTQDQPQHF
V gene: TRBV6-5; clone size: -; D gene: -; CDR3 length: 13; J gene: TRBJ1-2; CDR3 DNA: TGTGCCAGCAGTTACGAAGGGAGTTGGGGCTACACCTTC; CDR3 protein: CASSYEGSWGYTF
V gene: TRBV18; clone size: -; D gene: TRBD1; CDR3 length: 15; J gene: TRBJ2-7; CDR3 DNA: TGTGCCAGCTCACCCGGACAGGGGGCTGTGGGTGAGCAGTACTTC; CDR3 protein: CASSPGQGAVGEQYF
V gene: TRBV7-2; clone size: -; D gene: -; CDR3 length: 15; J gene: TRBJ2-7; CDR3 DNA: TGTGCCAGCAGCTTAGTGTCGGGGAGCTCCTACGAGCAGTACTTC; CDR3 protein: CASSLVSGSSYEQYF
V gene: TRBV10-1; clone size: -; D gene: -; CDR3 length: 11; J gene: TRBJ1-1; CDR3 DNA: TGCGCCAGTAAGACGGGACTATCAGCTTTCTTT; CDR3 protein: CASKTGLSAFF
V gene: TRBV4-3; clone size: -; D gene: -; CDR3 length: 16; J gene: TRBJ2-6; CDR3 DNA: TGCGCCAGCAGCTATGCAGGAAGCTCTGGGGCCAACGTCCTGACTTTC; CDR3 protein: CASSYAGSSGANVLTF
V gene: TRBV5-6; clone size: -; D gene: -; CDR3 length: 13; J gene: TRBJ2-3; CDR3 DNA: TGTGCCAGCAGCTTGGTGGAGACAGATACGCAGTATTTT; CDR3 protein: CASSLVETDTQYF
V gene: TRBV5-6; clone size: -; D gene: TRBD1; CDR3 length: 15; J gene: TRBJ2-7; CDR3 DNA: TGTGCCAGCAGCTGGGGACAGACTACATGGGGCGAGCAGTACTTC; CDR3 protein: CASSWGQTTWGEQYF
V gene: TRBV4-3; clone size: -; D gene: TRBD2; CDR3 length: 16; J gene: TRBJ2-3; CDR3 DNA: TGCGCCAGCAGCCAAGATGCTAGCGGGGCCACAGATACGCAGTATTTT; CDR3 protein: CASSQDASGATDTQYF
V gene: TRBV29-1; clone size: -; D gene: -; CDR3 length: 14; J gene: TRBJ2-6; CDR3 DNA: TGCAGCCTCAGGGGGGTAACCGGGGCCAACGTCCTGACTTTC; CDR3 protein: CSLRGVTGANVLTF
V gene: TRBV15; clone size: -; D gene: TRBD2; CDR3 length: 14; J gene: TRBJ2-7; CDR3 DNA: TGTGCCACCAGCAGAGATCGGGGGGCCTACGAGCAGTACTTC; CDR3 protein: CATSRDRGAYEQYF
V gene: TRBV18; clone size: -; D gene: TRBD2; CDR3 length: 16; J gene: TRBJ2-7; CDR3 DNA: TGTGCCAGCTCATCGCCCCTAGCGGAAAAAATCTACGAGCAGTACTTC; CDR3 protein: CASSSPLAEKIYEQYF
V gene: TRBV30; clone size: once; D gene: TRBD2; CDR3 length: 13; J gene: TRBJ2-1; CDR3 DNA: TGTGCCGGCGGACTAGCGGGAAACAATGAGCAGTTCTTC; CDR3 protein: CAGGLAGNNEQFF
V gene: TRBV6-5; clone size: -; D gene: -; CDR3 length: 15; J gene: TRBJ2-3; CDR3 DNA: TGTGCCAGCAGGCGAGGGGGTTCGGGCACAGATACGCAGTATTTT; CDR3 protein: CASRRGGSGTDTQYF
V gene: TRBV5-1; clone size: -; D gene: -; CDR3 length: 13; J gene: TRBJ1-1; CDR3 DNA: TGCGCCAGCAGCTTCCCAGGGGACACTGAAGCTTTCTTT; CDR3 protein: CASSFPGDTEAFF
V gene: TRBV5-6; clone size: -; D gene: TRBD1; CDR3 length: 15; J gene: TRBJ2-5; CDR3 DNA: TGTGCCAGCAGCATTAACAGGGGGCTATCGGAGACCCAGTACTTC; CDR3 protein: CASSINRGLSETQYF
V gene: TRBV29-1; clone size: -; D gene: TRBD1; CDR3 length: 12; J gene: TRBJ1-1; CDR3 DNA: TGCAGCGTTCCGACAGGGGGCTCTGAAGCTTTCTTT; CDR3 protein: CSVPTGGSEAFF
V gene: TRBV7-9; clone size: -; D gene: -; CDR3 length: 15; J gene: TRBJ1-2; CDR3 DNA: TGTTCCAGCAGCTTGGGCCACAAGGCCGACTATGGCTACACCTTC; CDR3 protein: CSSSLGHKADYGYTF
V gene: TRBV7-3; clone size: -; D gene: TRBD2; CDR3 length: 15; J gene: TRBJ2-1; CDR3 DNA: TGTGCCAGCAGCTCCCCGGGACTAGCGGGAGGTGAGCAGTTCTTC; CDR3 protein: CASSSPGLAGGEQFF
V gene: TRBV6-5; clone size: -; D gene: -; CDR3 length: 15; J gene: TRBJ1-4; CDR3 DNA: TGTGCCAGCAGTTACTCGAACAGAGTTAATGAAAAACTGTTTTTT; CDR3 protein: CASSYSNRVNEKLFF
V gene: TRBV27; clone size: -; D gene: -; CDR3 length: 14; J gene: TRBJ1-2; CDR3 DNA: TGTGCCAGCAGTTTAGTTCCTTCCCAGGCCTCCCTCACCTTC; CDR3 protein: CASSLVPSQASLTF
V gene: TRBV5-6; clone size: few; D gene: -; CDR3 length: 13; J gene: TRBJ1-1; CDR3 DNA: TGTGCCAGCAGCGGGGAGGCGGTTACTGAAGCTTTCTTT; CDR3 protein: CASSGEAVTEAFF
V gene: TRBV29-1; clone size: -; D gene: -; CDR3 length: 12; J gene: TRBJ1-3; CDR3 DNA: TGCAGCGTTGAATATCCTGGAAACACCATATATTTT; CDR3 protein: CSVEYPGNTIYF
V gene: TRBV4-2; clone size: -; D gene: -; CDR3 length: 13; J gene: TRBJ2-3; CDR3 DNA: TGTGCCAGCAGCGGTCAGGGGTGGGATACGCAGTATTTT; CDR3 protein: CASSGQGWDTQYF
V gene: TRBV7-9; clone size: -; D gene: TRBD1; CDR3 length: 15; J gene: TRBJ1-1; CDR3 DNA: TGTTCCAGCAGCCCCAGGGGACAGTTCAGCACTGAAGCTTTCTTT; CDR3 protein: CSSSPRGQFSTEAFF
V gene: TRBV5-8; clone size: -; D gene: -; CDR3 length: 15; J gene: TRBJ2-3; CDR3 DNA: TGTGCCAGCAGCAAATGGACGGGAAGCACAGATACGCAGTATTTT; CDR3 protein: CASSKWTGSTDTQYF
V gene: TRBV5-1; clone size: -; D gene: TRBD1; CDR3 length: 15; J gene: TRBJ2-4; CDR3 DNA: TGCGCCAGCAGCTTGGAAGGGGGCGAGAAAAACATTCAGTACTTC; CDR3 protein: CASSLEGGEKNIQYF
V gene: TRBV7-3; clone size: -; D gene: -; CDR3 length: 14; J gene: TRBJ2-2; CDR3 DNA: TGTGCCAGCAGCTCGACCGTCGGGACCGGGGAGCTGTTTTTT; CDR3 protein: CASSSTVGTGELFF
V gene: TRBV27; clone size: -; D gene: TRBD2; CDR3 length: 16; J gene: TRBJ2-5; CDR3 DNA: TGTGCCAGCAGTTTGGTTGCAGGGAGGGCTCAAGAGACCCAGTACTTC; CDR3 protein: CASSLVAGRAQETQYF
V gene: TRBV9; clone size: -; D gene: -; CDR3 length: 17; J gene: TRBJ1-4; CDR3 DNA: TGTGCCAGCAGCGGGGGGGGAGGGTCACCTGGAGGTGAAAAACTGTTTTTT; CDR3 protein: CASSGGGGSPGGEKLFF
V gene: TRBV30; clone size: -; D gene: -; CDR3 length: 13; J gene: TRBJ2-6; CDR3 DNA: TGTGCCTGGACCCGGGACAGGGCCAACGTCCTGACTTTC; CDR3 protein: CAWTRDRANVLTF
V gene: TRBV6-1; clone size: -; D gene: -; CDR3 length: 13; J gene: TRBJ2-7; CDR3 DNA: TGTGCCAGCAGTGAATGGAAGGGGTACGAGCAGTACTTC; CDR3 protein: CASSEWKGYEQYF
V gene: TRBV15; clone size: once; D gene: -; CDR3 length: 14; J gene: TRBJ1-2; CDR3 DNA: TGTGCCACCAGCAGAGATCGATCGGGTCGGGGCTACACCTTC; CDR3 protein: CATSRDRSGRGYTF